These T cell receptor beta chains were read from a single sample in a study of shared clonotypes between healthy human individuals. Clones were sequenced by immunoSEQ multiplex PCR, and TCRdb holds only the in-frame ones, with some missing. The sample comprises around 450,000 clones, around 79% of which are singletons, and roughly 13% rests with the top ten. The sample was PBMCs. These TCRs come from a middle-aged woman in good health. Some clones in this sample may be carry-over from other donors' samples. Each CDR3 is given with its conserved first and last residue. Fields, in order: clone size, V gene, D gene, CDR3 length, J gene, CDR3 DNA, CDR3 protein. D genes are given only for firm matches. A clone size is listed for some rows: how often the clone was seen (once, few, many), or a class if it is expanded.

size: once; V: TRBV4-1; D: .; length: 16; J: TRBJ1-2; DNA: TGCGCCAGCAGCGCCCGGACAGACCTCTTTAACTATGGCTACACCTTC; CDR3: CASSARTDLFNYGYTF
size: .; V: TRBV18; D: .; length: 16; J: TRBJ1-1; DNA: TGTGCCAGCTCACCCGCAAGTCCGGGGGCTTCTACTGAAGCTTTCTTT; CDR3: CASSPASPGASTEAFF
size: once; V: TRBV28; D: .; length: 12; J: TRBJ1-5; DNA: TGTGCCAGCAGAGTCGAACCTCTGCCCCAGCATTTT; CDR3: CASRVEPLPQHF
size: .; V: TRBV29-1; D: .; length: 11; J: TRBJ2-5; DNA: TGCAGCGTTGACTTGTCAGGGACCCAGTACTTC; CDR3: CSVDLSGTQYF
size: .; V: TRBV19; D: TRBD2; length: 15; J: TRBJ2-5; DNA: TGTGCCAGTAGTCCCCAGACTAGCGGGAGTGAGACCCAGTACTTC; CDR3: CASSPQTSGSETQYF
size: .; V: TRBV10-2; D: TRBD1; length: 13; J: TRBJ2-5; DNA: TGCGCCAGCAGTCGACAGGGGCCAGAGACCCAGTACTTC; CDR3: CASSRQGPETQYF
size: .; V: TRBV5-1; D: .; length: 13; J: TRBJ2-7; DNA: TGCGCCAGCAGCTTGGCCTCCCTATACGAGCAGTACTTC; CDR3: CASSLASLYEQYF
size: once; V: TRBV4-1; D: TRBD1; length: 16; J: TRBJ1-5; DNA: TGCGCCAGCAGCCAGACAACTCCCAGGGGGAGGGAGCCCCAGCATTTT; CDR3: CASSQTTPRGREPQHF
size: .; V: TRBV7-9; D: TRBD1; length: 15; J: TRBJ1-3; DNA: TGTGCCAGCAACCGGGACAGCCCATCTGGAAACACCATATATTTT; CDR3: CASNRDSPSGNTIYF
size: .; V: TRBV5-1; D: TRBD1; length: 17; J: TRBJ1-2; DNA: TGCGCCAGCAGCTACGGACAGGGAATCGAGGTTGACTATGGCTACACCTTC; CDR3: CASSYGQGIEVDYGYTF
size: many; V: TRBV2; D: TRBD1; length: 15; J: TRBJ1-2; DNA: TGTGCCAGCAGGCGGGACAGGGGGCTCATCTATGGCTACACCTTC; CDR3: CASRRDRGLIYGYTF
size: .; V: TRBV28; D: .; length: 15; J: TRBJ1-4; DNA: TGTGCCAGCAGCCCAAACATCCTAGTGGGTGAAAAACTGTTTTTT; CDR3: CASSPNILVGEKLFF
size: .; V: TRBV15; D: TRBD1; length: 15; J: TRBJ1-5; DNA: TGTGCCACCAGCAGTTGGGACAGGGGAATCCAGCCCCAGCATTTT; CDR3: CATSSWDRGIQPQHF
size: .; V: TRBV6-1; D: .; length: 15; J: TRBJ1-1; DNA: TGTGCCAGCAGTCCCTCGGGCCTCATGAACACTGAAGCTTTCTTT; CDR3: CASSPSGLMNTEAFF
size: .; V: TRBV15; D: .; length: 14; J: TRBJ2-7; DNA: TGTGCCACCAGGAAGGGCGGTCCCTCCTACGAGCAGTACTTC; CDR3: CATRKGGPSYEQYF
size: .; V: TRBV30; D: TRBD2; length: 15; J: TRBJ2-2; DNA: TGTGCCTGGAGTGTACCCGGGAGGGCCACCGGGGAGCTGTTTTTT; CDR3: CAWSVPGRATGELFF
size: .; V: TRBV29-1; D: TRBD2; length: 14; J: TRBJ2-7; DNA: TGCAGCGTTGATATGGGGGAGGGCCGGTACGAGCAGTACTTC; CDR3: CSVDMGEGRYEQYF
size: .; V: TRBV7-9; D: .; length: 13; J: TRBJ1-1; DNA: TGTGCCAGCAGCTCACAGGGGAACACTGAAGCTTTCTTT; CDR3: CASSSQGNTEAFF
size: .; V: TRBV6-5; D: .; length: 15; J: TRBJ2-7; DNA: TGTGCCAGCAGTCCCTCCAGTTCCAGCCCCTACGAGCAGTACTTC; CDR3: CASSPSSSSPYEQYF
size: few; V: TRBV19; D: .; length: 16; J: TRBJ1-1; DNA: TGTGCCAGTAGTTCCAGGGTTCGGGTCGTTAACACTGAAGCTTTCTTT; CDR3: CASSSRVRVVNTEAFF
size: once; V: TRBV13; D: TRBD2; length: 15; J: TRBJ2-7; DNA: TGTGCCAGCAGCTCTTCTAGCGGGGGCTCCTACGAGCAGTACTTC; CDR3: CASSSSSGGSYEQYF
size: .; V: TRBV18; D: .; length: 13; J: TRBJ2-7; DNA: TGTGCCAGCTCACCACTCGGGGCCTACGAGCAGTACTTC; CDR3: CASSPLGAYEQYF
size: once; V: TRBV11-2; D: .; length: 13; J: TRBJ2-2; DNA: TGTGCCAGCAGGGCCGCACCCACCGGGGAGCTGTTTTTT; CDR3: CASRAAPTGELFF
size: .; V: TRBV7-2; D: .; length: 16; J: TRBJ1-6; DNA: TGTGCCAGCAGCTTAGGCGGGGTAGGGATTAATTCACCCCTCCACTTT; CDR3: CASSLGGVGINSPLHF
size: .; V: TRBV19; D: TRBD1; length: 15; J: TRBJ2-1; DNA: TGTGCCAGTAGTCTCCAGGGGACAGGGAGTGTCGAGCAGTTCTTC; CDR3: CASSLQGTGSVEQFF
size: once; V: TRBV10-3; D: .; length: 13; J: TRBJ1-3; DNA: TGTGCCACACGAGAATACTCTGGAAACACCATATATTTT; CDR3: CATREYSGNTIYF
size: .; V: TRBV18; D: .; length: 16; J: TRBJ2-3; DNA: TGTGCCAGCTCACCGACCAGTGGGGTTGGGACAGATACGCAGTATTTT; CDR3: CASSPTSGVGTDTQYF
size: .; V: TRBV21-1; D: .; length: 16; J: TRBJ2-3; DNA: TGTGCCAGCAGCACCGAGACATATGTGGGCACAGATACGCAGTATTTT; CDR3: CASSTETYVGTDTQYF
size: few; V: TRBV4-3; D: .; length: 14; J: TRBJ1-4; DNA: TGCGCCAGCAGCCAAGATGGGGATCTCGAAAAACTGTTTTTT; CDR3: CASSQDGDLEKLFF
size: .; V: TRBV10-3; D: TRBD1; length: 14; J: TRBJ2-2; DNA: TGTGCCTCGCGCGACAGGGCGAACACCGGGGAGCTGTTTTTT; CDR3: CASRDRANTGELFF
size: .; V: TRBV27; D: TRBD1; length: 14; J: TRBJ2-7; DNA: TGTGCCAGCAGTGTTTACAGGGGACCCTACGAGCAGTACTTC; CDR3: CASSVYRGPYEQYF
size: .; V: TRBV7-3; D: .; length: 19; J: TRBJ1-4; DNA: TGTGCCAGCAGCTTAACGCAATCCGGGGCGAAGGCAACTAATGAAAAACTGTTTTTT; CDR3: CASSLTQSGAKATNEKLFF
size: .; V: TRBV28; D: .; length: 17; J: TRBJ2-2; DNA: TGTGCCAGCAGTTTATTCCACACAGGGAGGAACACCGGGGAGCTGTTTTTT; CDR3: CASSLFHTGRNTGELFF
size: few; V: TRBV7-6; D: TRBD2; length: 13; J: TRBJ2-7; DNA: TGTGCCAGCAGGGGTATGGGGGGAGGGGAGCAGTACTTC; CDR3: CASRGMGGGEQYF
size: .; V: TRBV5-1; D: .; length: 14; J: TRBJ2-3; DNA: TGCGCCAGCAGCTTGTCAATCGGGCCAGATACGCAGTATTTT; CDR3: CASSLSIGPDTQYF
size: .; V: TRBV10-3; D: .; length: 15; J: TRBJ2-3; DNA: TGTGCCATCAGTGAGTCGAGTAGTAGCACAGATACGCAGTATTTT; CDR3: CAISESSSSTDTQYF
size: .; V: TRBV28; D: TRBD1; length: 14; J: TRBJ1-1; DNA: TGTGCCAGCAGTTTAGTCAGGGGGATGGATGAAGCTTTCTTT; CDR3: CASSLVRGMDEAFF
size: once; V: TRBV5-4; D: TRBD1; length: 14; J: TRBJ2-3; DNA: TGTGCCAGCAGCCCATCAGGGGGCAGCGATACGCAGTATTTT; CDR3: CASSPSGGSDTQYF
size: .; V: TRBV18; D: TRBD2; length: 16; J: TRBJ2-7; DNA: TGTGCCAGCTCACCACAGACTAGCGGCAACTCCTACGAGCAGTACTTC; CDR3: CASSPQTSGNSYEQYF
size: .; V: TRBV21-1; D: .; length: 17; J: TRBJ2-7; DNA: TGTGCCAGCAGCAACTGGAGAGAGCGGGAGGGGGCCTACGAGCAGTACTTC; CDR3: CASSNWREREGAYEQYF
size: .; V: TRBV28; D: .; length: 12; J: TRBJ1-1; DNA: TGTGCCAGCAGTTTAATCCGCACTGAAGCTTTCTTT; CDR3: CASSLIRTEAFF
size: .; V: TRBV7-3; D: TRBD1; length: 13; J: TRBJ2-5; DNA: TGTGCCAGCAGCCACGGGACAGGGGAGACCCAGTACTTC; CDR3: CASSHGTGETQYF
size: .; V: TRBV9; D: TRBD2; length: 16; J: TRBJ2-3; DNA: TGTGCCAGCAGTGGAGGCGGGAGGGCCCTGGCAGATACGCAGTATTTT; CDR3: CASSGGGRALADTQYF
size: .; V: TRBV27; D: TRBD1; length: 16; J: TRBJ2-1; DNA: TGTGCCAGCAGTTTAAGGGGGACAGTTATTTACAATGAGCAGTTCTTC; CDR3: CASSLRGTVIYNEQFF
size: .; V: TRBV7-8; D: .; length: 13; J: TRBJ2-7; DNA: TGTGCCAGCAGCCCCCAGGTGGGTCACGAGCAGTACTTC; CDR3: CASSPQVGHEQYF
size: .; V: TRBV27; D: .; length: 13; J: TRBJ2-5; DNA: TGTGCCAGCAGCTTTGGTGCATGGGAGACCCAGTACTTC; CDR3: CASSFGAWETQYF
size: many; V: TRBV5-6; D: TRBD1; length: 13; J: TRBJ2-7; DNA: TGTGCCAGTACTGACAGGGTGACTTACGAGCAGTACTTC; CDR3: CASTDRVTYEQYF
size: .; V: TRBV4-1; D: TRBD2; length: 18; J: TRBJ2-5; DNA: TGCGCCAGCAGCCAAGTAGCGGGAGGGCCGGTGGGCGCAGAGACCCAGTACTTC; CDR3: CASSQVAGGPVGAETQYF
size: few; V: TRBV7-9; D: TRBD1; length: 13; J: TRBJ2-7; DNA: TGTGCCAGCACCCGGACAGGTTCCTACGAGCAGTACTTC; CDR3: CASTRTGSYEQYF
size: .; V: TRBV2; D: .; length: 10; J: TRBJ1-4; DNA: TGTGCCAGCAAATCGGAAAAACTGTTTTTT; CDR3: CASKSEKLFF
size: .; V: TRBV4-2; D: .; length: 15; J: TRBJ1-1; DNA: TGTGCCAGCAGCCAAGAACCGGGGGCGAACACTGAAGCTTTCTTT; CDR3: CASSQEPGANTEAFF